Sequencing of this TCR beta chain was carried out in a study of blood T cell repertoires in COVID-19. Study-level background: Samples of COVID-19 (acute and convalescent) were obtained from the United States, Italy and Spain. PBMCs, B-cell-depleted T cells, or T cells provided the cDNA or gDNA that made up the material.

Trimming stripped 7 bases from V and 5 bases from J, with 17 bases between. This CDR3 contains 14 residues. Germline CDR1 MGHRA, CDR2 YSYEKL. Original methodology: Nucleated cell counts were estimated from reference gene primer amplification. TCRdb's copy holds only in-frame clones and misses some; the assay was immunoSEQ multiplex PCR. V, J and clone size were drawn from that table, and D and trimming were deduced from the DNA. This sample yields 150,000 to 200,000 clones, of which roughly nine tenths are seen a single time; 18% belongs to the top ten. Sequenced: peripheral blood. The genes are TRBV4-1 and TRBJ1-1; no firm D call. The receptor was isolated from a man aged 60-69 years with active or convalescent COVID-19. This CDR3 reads CASTKTGWETEAFF. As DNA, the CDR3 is TGCGCCAGCACCAAAACGGGGTGGGAAACTGAAGCTTTCTTT.